These 24 T cell receptor beta chains were all obtained from the same sample, sequenced in a study of neoadjuvant anti-PD-1 for oral cavity cancer. The method was immunoSEQ multiplex PCR; TCRdb's version includes in-frame clones alone and lacks a portion of them. The table includes over 9,500 clones, 57% detected once. The material sequenced was tumor tissue, taken before nivolumab (anti-PD-1) treatment. The source of these receptors is a person aged 35-80 years with oral cavity squamous cell carcinoma.

This clone has a single count. The chain combines TRBV9 with TRBJ2-6, with D perhaps assigned TRBD1 or TRBD2 (5 bases each). Germline V CDR1 and CDR2: SGDLS, YYNGEE. Trimming took 4 bases from V and 0 from J, leaving 14 bases between them. The CDR3 has 17 amino acids. CDR3 in DNA: TGTGCCAGCAGCCCCGGGACGGTCAACTCTGGGGCCAACGTCCTGACTTTC. It specifies CASSPGTVNSGANVLTF.

Written as DNA, the CDR3 is TGCGCCAGCAGCTTGGCCCCGGGACCGCGATCCTACGAGCAGTACTTC. This codes for CASSLAPGPRSYEQYF. V and J are TRBV5-1 and TRBJ2-7; possibly TRBD1 or TRBD2 for D (5 bases each). The CDR3 loop spans 16 amino acids. Germline loops: CDR1 SGHRS, CDR2 YFSETQ. The V and J ends lost 0 bases and 1 base respectively, with 14 bases between them.

The chain combines TRBV19 with TRBJ1-1; a weak D match, TRBD1 (5 bases). Trimming pared 10 bases from V and 4 bases from J, leaving 25 bases between. Germline CDR1 is LNHDA and CDR2 is SQIVND (reference sequence). The CDR3 spans 16 residues. CDR3 DNA: TGTGCCACCCTCGCAGGAGGCAGGGAACGGGGCACTGAAGCTTTCTTT. Translating gives CATLAGGRERGTEAFF.

As regards this clone: Other DNA variants within this sample encode the same CDR3. The chain uses TRBV29-1 and TRBJ1-1; no clear D gene. Per the germline V gene, CDR1 is SQVTM and CDR2 is ANQGSEA. The CDR3 is made up of 12 amino acids. The V end lost 5 bases, the J end lost 0 bases, and 7 bases lay between the germline ends. CDR3 nucleotide sequence: TGCAGCGTTCCGGGTCTGAACACTGAAGCTTTCTTT. Amino acids: CSVPGLNTEAFF.

V usage is TRBV29-1 and J usage is TRBJ2-7, with TRBD2 as a possible D gene (5 bases). Trimming pared 6 bases from V and 4 bases from J, leaving 16 bases between. Germline assignment: CDR1 SQVTM and CDR2 ANQGSEA. The CDR3 length is 13 residues. In nucleotides, the CDR3 is TGCAGCGTCGGGGAAAGCGGTATTTACGAGCAGTACTTC. This encodes CSVGESGIYEQYF.

The chain carries TRBV2 and TRBJ2-3; 13 nucleotides line up with TRBD2. The V and J ends lost 6 bases and 6 bases, in that order; junction bases with no gene match: 9. CDR1 and CDR2 from the germline V gene are SNHLY and FYNNEI. The CDR3 contains 16 residues. The CDR3 coding sequence is TGTGCCAGCAGCTGGGGGACTAGCGGGAACGGGGATACGCAGTATTTT. Its translation is CASSWGTSGNGDTQYF.

This clone was counted between two and nine times. Here the CDR3 reads CASSYSSWGFNQPQHF. The CDR3 region has the DNA TGTGCCAGCAGTTACTCGAGTTGGGGATTCAATCAGCCCCAGCATTTT. The rearrangement uses TRBV6-6 and TRBJ1-5; D gene uncertain. The V gene's germline CDR1 is MNHNY and CDR2 SVGAGI (reference sequence). CDR3 length equals 16 residues. Between the trimmed V and J ends, which lost 0 bases and 3 bases, there was a span of 12 bases.

The rearrangement joins TRBV5-6 to TRBJ1-1; 9 nucleotides line up with TRBD1. The CDR3 contains 14 residues. The germline V gene encodes CDR1 SGHDT and CDR2 YYEEEE. The V gene end was trimmed by 3 bases and the J gene end by 4 bases; junction bases not matched to a gene: 4. As DNA, the CDR3 is TGTGCCAGCAGCTACCGGGACAGGGCCACTGAAGCTTTCTTT. It yields the protein CASSYRDRATEAFF.

The V call is TRBV21-1, the J call TRBJ2-1. TRBV21-1 is an annotated pseudogene. CDR3 length equals 11 residues. Here the CDR3 reads CASSLGREQFF. The DNA for the CDR3 is TGTGCCAGCAGCCTCGGGCGAGAGCAGTTCTTC.

The chain recombines TRBV14 with TRBJ1-2; tentatively, D is TRBD1 (5 bases). The V and J ends lost 0 bases and 3 bases respectively, with 8 bases between them. This CDR3 comprises 14 residues. In germline, CDR1 is SGHDN, CDR2 FVKESK. This CDR3 reads CASSQDRGYYGYTF. CDR3 DNA sequence: TGTGCCAGCAGCCAAGACCGGGGGTACTATGGCTACACCTTC.

This clone has just one count. The DNA for the CDR3 is TGTGCCAGCAGCACCGGACTAGCGGGTTACAATGAGCAGTTCTTC. It is translated as CASSTGLAGYNEQFF. The chain carries TRBV7-2 and TRBJ2-1, with 11 bases lining up with TRBD2. The CDR3 sequence is 15 residues long. The V gene end was trimmed by 5 bases and the J gene end by 4 bases; junction bases not matched to a gene: 4. CDR1 and CDR2 from the germline V gene are SGHTA and FQGNSA. Supplemented by reference TRBV7-2 and TRBJ2-1, the full variable domain reads GAGVSQSPSNKVTEKGKDVELRCDPISGHTALYWYRQSLGQGLEFLIYFQGNSAPDKSGLPSDRFSAERTGGSVSTLTIQRTQQEDSAVYLCASSTGLAGYNEQFFGPGTRLTVL.

The V gene is TRBV27, the J gene TRBJ2-6; 7 nucleotides agree with TRBD1. Germline loops: CDR1 MNHEY, CDR2 SMNVEV (reference sequence). The CDR3 runs to 16 residues. Trimming cost V 5 bases and J 2 bases; bases outside gene matches: 6. The CDR3 is CASSPADRAGANVLTF. The CDR3, as DNA: TGTGCCAGCAGTCCCGCCGACAGGGCTGGGGCCAACGTCCTGACTTTC.

The V call is TRBV5-5, the J call TRBJ2-4; 8 nucleotides agree with TRBD2. J lost 2 bases, V lost 4 bases, and 5 bases had no gene match. The CDR3 runs to 15 residues. Per germline, CDR1 SGHKS and CDR2 YYEKEE (reference sequence). The DNA for the CDR3 is TGTGCCAGCAGCCCGCGGGGGGATTCCAAAAACATTCAGTACTTC. It is translated as CASSPRGDSKNIQYF.

The chain is built from TRBV28 and TRBJ1-4; TRBD1 might be the D (5 bases). The CDR3 covers 12 residues. Germline assignment: CDR1 MDHEN and CDR2 SYDVKM. V dropped 6 bases and J dropped 7 bases, with 9 bases sitting between them. DNA of the CDR3: TGTGCCAGCAGGGACACCTCTGAAAAACTGTTTTTT. Its protein product is CASRDTSEKLFF.

The chain recombines TRBV19 with TRBJ2-1; D not certain. Per germline, CDR1 LNHDA and CDR2 SQIVND (reference sequence). Trimming pared 6 bases from V and 3 bases from J, leaving 18 bases between. The CDR3 is 16 amino acids. CDR3 residues: CASSPQAKSIYNEQFF. The DNA for the CDR3 is TGTGCCAGTAGCCCCCAGGCTAAGTCTATCTACAATGAGCAGTTCTTC.

The V call is TRBV28, the J call TRBJ2-7; TRBD2 agrees at 9 bases. Per germline, CDR1 MDHEN and CDR2 SYDVKM. The V segment lost 5 bases and the J segment 4 bases; nucleotides outside the gene matches: 12. This CDR3 comprises 16 residues. In DNA, the CDR3 is TGTGCCAGCAGTCCCCCGGGGGGTAGCGGGAGTTACGAGCAGTACTTC. It is translated as CASSPPGGSGSYEQYF.

The rearrangement uses TRBV25-1 and TRBJ2-1; weak D call: TRBD1 (6 bases). The V end was cut by 4 bases, the J end by 4 bases, with 11 bases between. Germline V gene sequence: CDR1 MGHDK, CDR2 SYGVNS. The CDR3 sequence is 14 residues long. CDR3 bases: TGTGCCAGCAGTGGACGCGGACAGTACAATGAGCAGTTCTTC. The encoded protein is CASSGRGQYNEQFF.

J is TRBJ2-5 and V is TRBV7-6, with D possibly TRBD2 on 5 matching bases. CDR3 length: 14 residues. V was pared by 4 bases and J by 5 bases, with 14 bases between. Looked up from germline, CDR1 is SGHVS and CDR2 is FNYEAQ. The chain's CDR3 is CASSSRRMTETQYF. The DNA of the CDR3 is TGTGCCAGCAGCTCCCGGAGGATGACGGAGACCCAGTACTTC.

The chain has TRBV30 and TRBJ2-1; TRBD2 might be the D (6 bases). The CDR3 extends over 15 amino acids. V was pared by 0 bases and J by 3 bases, with 12 bases between. Germline V gene sequence: CDR1 GTSNPN, CDR2 SVGIG (reference sequence). The CDR3 bases are TGTGCCTGGAGTGTAAGCGGCGGGGTCTACAATGAGCAGTTCTTC. Its protein is CAWSVSGGVYNEQFF.

V usage is TRBV11-2 and J usage is TRBJ2-7; D remains unclear. The CDR3 has 14 residues. In germline, CDR1 is SGHAT, CDR2 FQNNGV. The V end lost 5 bases, the J end lost 2 bases, and 13 bases lay between the germline ends. CDR3 bases: TGTGCCAGCAGCCTCCGGTCGTGGGCCTACGAGCAGTACTTC. It is translated as CASSLRSWAYEQYF.

The rearrangement joins TRBV11-1 to TRBJ2-5, with D perhaps matching TRBD2 (6 bases). Germline V lookup: CDR1 SGHAT, CDR2 FQDESV (reference sequence). The CDR3 length is 14 residues. The V and J ends lost 4 bases and 4 bases respectively, with 13 bases between them. CDR3 bases: TGTGCCAGCAGCTGGTCCGGGAGTACAGAGACCCAGTACTTC. Translating it yields CASSWSGSTETQYF.

The genes are TRBV4-1 and TRBJ2-5; weak D call: TRBD2 (6 bases). The germline V and J ends were trimmed by 0 bases and 2 bases, with 10 bases remaining between them. The CDR3 totals 15 residues. CDR1 MGHRA and CDR2 YSYEKL come from the germline V gene. The chain's CDR3 is CASSQDYREQETQYF. In nucleotides, the CDR3 is TGCGCCAGCAGCCAAGATTATCGGGAGCAAGAGACCCAGTACTTC.

A few counts support this clone. This chain connects TRBV6-1 to TRBJ1-2, with D unresolved. Germline assignment: CDR1 MNHNS and CDR2 SASEGT. Trimming shortened V by 7 bases and J by 0 bases, and 12 bases separated the two germline ends. The CDR3 covers 14 residues. CDR3 region: CASTPSISNYGYTF. CDR3 DNA: TGTGCCAGCACTCCCAGTATTTCTAACTATGGCTACACCTTC.

V and J are TRBV10-2 and TRBJ2-1; D call uncertain. The CDR3 is 11 residues long. CDR1 WSHSY and CDR2 SAAADI come from the germline V gene. Deletions cut 4 bases from V and 3 bases from J, with 1 base between. For the CDR3, the DNA is TGCGCCAGCAGTGTCTACAATGAGCAGTTCTTC. Encoded protein: CASSVYNEQFF.